The subject of this entry is one T cell receptor beta chain. Its antigen is unknown. This sample stems from a study of cytotoxic CD8 clonotypes in ibrutinib-treated CLL. Study in general: Results showed roughly 25 partial and 2 complete responses; following median roughly 68 months, approximately 14 remained remitted, approximately 12 advanced. The study, taken as a whole, reports: There were differences in sampling times between sustained-remission and progressing patients.

Target depth was 1 in 200,000 to 1 in 1 million T cells, about 10x per clonotype. The repertoire was sequenced with immunoSEQ multiplex PCR; TCRdb's copy has only in-frame clones and lacks some. The data contain approximately 100,000 clones, 50% to 65% of them singletons. CDR1 SQVTM and CDR2 ANQGSEA come from the germline V gene. Trimming removed 2 bases from V and 6 bases from J, with 24 bases in between. The CDR3 consists of 17 residues. The chain has TRBV29-1 and TRBJ2-3; D unresolved. The material was PBMCs, obtained after 24 months of ibrutinib treatment. This TCR derives from a human donor with chronic lymphocytic leukemia. The CDR3 spells CSVEILRRAPGVDTQYF. The CDR3 bases are TGCAGCGTTGAAATTTTGCGTCGGGCCCCTGGTGTGGATACGCAGTATTTT.